Below are 19 T cell receptor beta chains sequenced from a single sample in a study of radiotherapy plus CTLA-4 blockade in lung cancer. Data came from immunoSEQ multiplex PCR; TCRdb stores just in-frame clones and leaves some out. The sample yields approximately 80,000 clones, roughly 74% seen once. The sample was peripheral blood, taken from a patient treated with radiotherapy plus ipilimumab. These receptors came from a human donor with non-small cell lung cancer whose response to radiotherapy plus ipilimumab could not be evaluated.

Judged by abundance, this clone is medium-sized (0.01 to 0.1%). The chain combines TRBV7-9 with TRBJ1-4; D perhaps matches TRBD1 (5 bases). Germline CDR1 SEHNR, CDR2 FQNEAQ (reference sequence). This CDR3 has 14 amino acids. The V end was cut by 4 bases, the J end by 7 bases, with 13 bases between. The DNA of the CDR3 is TGTGCCAGCAGCTACAGGAATCCGAGTGAAAAACTGTTTTTT. It codes for CASSYRNPSEKLFF.

The chain employs TRBV5-1 and TRBJ1-4; a weak D match, TRBD1 (6 bases). The CDR3 consists of 15 residues. The V and J ends lost 4 bases and 7 bases respectively, with 17 bases between them. CDR1 SGHRS and CDR2 YFSETQ come from the germline V gene. CDR3 amino acids: CASSQTGGQIEKLFF. Written as DNA, the CDR3 is TGCGCCAGCAGCCAGACTGGCGGACAGATTGAAAAACTGTTTTTT.

The chain combines TRBV15 with TRBJ1-3; D is unresolved. V was cut by 4 bases and J by 2 bases, with 12 bases left in between. CDR1 LNHNV and CDR2 YYDKDF come from the germline V gene (reference sequence). CDR3 length: 15 amino acids. CDR3 in amino acids: CATSISFQTGNTIYF. The DNA of the CDR3 is TGTGCCACCAGCATCTCCTTCCAGACTGGAAACACCATATATTTT.

This clone occurred once. The V call is TRBV4-3, the J call TRBJ1-4, with D unclear. Germline CDR1 and CDR2: LGHNA and YSLEER. The ends were cut back, 4 bases at V and 3 bases at J, with 15 bases in the middle. The CDR3 has 16 amino acids. The CDR3 reads CASSPQRHYPNEKLFF. CDR3 in DNA: TGCGCCAGCAGCCCCCAGCGCCACTACCCTAATGAAAAACTGTTTTTT.

The chain has TRBV10-3 and TRBJ1-5; D might be TRBD1 (6 bases). Germline V gene lookup returns CDR1 ENHRY and CDR2 SYGVKD. V lost 10 bases and J lost 0, with 16 bases in between. CDR3 size: 15 residues. The CDR3 DNA sequence: TGTGCCACCACCAGTCAGGGGAATAGCAATCAGCCCCAGCATTTT. Its protein product is CATTSQGNSNQPQHF.

The chain couples TRBV6-1 to TRBJ2-7; the match to TRBD2 covers 8 bases. The CDR3 is 16 amino acids. Germline CDR1 reads MNHNS; CDR2 reads SASEGT. The J segment lost 3 bases and the V segment lost 1 base, leaving 8 bases of the junction unmatched. CDR3 nucleotide sequence: TGTGCCAGCAGTGAAGGGTCAGCGGGAGTTGGCTACGAGCAGTACTTC. Amino acid sequence: CASSEGSAGVGYEQYF.

The rearrangement links TRBV5-6 to TRBJ2-7, with 8 bases identical to TRBD1. This CDR3 region has 14 residues. Germline CDR1 reads SGHDT; CDR2 reads YYEEEE. Trimming cost V 2 bases and J 3 bases; bases outside gene matches: 4. The CDR3 protein is CASSFGTGLYEQYF. CDR3 coding DNA: TGTGCCAGCAGCTTCGGGACAGGACTCTACGAGCAGTACTTC. The full variable domain, in which reference TRBV5-6 and TRBJ2-7 provide the parts outside the CDR3, is DAGVTQSPTHLIKTRGQQVTLRCSPKSGHDTVSWYQQALGQGPQFIFQYYEEEERQRGNFPDRFSGHQFPNYSSELNVNALLLGDSALYLCASSFGTGLYEQYFGPGTRLTVT.

The rearrangement uses TRBV15 and TRBJ2-4; a possible D gene is TRBD1 (6 bases). Trimming took off 3 bases at V and 3 bases at J, with 9 bases between the two ends. Germline values: CDR1 LNHNV, CDR2 YYDKDF (reference sequence). The CDR3 spans 14 residues. CDR3 sequence (DNA): TGTGCCACCAGCAGGCGGACAGACAAAAACATTCAGTACTTC. The encoded protein is CATSRRTDKNIQYF.

Only a few counts were recorded for this clone. V gene TRBV7-9 combines with J gene TRBJ1-1; D is unresolved. Germline CDR1 and CDR2: SEHNR and FQNEAQ (reference sequence). V was shortened by 5 bases and J by 5 bases, with 12 bases between the two germline ends. The CDR3 runs to 13 residues. The CDR3 sequence is CASSARGTTEAFF. The CDR3 bases are TGTGCCAGCAGCGCCCGGGGTACTACTGAAGCTTTCTTT. Complete variable domain (other parts from reference TRBV7-9 and TRBJ1-1): DTGVSQNPRHKITKRGQNVTFRCDPISEHNRLYWYRQTLGQGPEFLTYFQNEAQLEKSRLLSDRFSAERPKGSFSTLEIQRTEQGDSAMYLCASSARGTTEAFFGQGTRLTVV.

This chain joins TRBV28 and TRBJ2-7; maybe TRBD1 (5 bases). With 9 bases removed from V and 7 bases from J, the gap between germline ends came to 22 bases. CDR1 MDHEN and CDR2 SYDVKM come from the germline V gene. The CDR3 extends over 14 amino acids. CDR3 coding DNA: TGTGCCAGTGCAGGGATCCTCTTTTTTCGGGAGCAGTACTTC. As protein: CASAGILFFREQYF.

J is TRBJ1-1 and V is TRBV11-3; D is ambiguous. This CDR3 has 13 amino acids. Per germline, CDR1 SGHNT and CDR2 YENEEA. Trimming pared 1 base from V and 3 bases from J, leaving 6 bases between. The CDR3 reads CASSLVRDTEAFF. The CDR3 coding sequence is TGTGCCAGCAGCTTAGTACGAGACACTGAAGCTTTCTTT.

The genes are TRBV18 and TRBJ1-5; unclear D gene. The CDR3 consists of 13 residues. Germline loops: CDR1 KGHSH, CDR2 LQKENI. V was trimmed by 3 bases and J by 3 bases, leaving 6 bases between them. CDR3 amino acids: CASSPGFNQPQHF. In DNA form, the CDR3 reads TGTGCCAGCTCACCCGGGTTCAATCAGCCCCAGCATTTT.

This clone showed up just a few times. The V call is TRBV12-5, the J call TRBJ1-1; a weak D match, TRBD1 (5 bases). The CDR3 has 16 amino acids. V dropped 6 bases and J dropped 0 bases, with 17 bases sitting between them. Germline-derived CDR1 and CDR2 are LGHNT and FRNRAP. CDR3 nucleotide sequence: TGTGCTAGTGGCCCAGACAGAGTACCATTGAACACTGAAGCTTTCTTT. This translates into CASGPDRVPLNTEAFF.

The chain is built from TRBV5-1 and TRBJ2-1, with 9 bases that match TRBD2. The trim removed 0 bases at V and 8 bases at J, leaving 12 bases unmatched. The CDR3 has 17 amino acids. Germline loops: CDR1 SGHRS, CDR2 YFSETQ. The CDR3 region has the DNA TGCGCCAGCAGCTTGGGCCAGTATAGCGGGAGTTCTTATGAGCAGTTCTTC. Its translation is CASSLGQYSGSSYEQFF.

The chain combines TRBV7-8 with TRBJ2-7; weak D call: TRBD2 (6 bases). From germline, CDR1 is SGHVS and CDR2 FQNEAQ. V lost 2 bases and J 3 bases, leaving 8 bases between the germline ends. The CDR3 has 13 residues. The CDR3 DNA is TGTGCCAGCAGCTTATGGGGGGACTACGAGCAGTACTTC. As protein: CASSLWGDYEQYF.

J is TRBJ2-7 and V is TRBV11-2; 10 bases are a match to TRBD1. Germline assignment: CDR1 SGHAT and CDR2 FQNNGV. Losses at the gene ends were 0 bases for V and 5 bases for J; bases not matched to a gene: 10. The CDR3 length is 17 residues. The CDR3 DNA follows: TGTGCCAGCAGCTTAGAAGGGACAGGGGTTTTTTACAACGAGCAGTACTTC. Translation: CASSLEGTGVFYNEQYF.

V gene TRBV5-6 combines with J gene TRBJ2-1; no reliable D call. CDR3 length equals 12 residues. Germline CDR1 reads SGHDT; CDR2 reads YYEEEE. Trimming pared 4 bases from V and 7 bases from J, leaving 9 bases between. CDR3 sequence: CASSVTFNEQFF. CDR3 sequence (DNA): TGTGCCAGCAGCGTGACTTTTAATGAGCAGTTCTTC.

This clone appeared once. The chain has TRBV7-2 and TRBJ1-4; no clear D. The V gene's germline CDR1 is SGHTA and CDR2 FQGNSA. With 1 base removed from V and 1 base from J, the gap between germline ends came to 7 bases. This CDR3 contains 15 residues. The CDR3 reads CASSLDGLTNEKLFF. The CDR3 DNA reads TGTGCCAGCAGCTTAGACGGTTTAACTAATGAAAAACTGTTTTTT.

The CDR3 region is CASSVQSGGSTEAFF. The CDR3 nucleotides read TGTGCCAGCAGCGTACAAAGTGGGGGGAGCACTGAAGCTTTCTTT. The chain uses TRBV9 and TRBJ1-1; tentative D call: TRBD1 (5 bases). The length of the CDR3 is 15 residues. The V and J ends lost 1 base and 4 bases respectively, with 14 bases between them. Germline V gene data show CDR1 as SGDLS and CDR2 as YYNGEE.